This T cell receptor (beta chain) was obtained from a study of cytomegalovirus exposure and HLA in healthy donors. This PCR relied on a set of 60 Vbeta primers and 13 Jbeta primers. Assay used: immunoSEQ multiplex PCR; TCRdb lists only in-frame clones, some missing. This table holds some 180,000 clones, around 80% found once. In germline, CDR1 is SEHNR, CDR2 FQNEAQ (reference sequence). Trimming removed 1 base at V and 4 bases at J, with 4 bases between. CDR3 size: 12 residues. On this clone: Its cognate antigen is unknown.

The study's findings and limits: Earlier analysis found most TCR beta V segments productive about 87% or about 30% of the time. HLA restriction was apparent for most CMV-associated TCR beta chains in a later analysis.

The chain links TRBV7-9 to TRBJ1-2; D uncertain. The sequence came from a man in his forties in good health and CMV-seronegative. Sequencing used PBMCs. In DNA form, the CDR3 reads TGTGCCAGCAGCTTAGACACCTATGGCTACACCTTC. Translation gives CASSLDTYGYTF.